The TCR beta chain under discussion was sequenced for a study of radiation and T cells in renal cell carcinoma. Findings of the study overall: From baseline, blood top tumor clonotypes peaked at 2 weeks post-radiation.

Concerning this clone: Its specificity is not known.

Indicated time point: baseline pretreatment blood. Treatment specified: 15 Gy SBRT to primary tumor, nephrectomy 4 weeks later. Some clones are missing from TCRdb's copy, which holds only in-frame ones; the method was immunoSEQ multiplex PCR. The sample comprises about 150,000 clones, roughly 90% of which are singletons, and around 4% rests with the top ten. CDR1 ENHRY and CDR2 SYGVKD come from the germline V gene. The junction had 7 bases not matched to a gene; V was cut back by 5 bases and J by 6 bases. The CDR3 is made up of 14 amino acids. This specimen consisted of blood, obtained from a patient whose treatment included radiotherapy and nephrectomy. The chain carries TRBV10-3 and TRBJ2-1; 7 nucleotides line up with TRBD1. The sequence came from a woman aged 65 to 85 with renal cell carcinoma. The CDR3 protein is CAISPDRSPNEQFF. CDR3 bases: TGTGCCATCAGTCCGGACAGGTCCCCCAATGAGCAGTTCTTC.